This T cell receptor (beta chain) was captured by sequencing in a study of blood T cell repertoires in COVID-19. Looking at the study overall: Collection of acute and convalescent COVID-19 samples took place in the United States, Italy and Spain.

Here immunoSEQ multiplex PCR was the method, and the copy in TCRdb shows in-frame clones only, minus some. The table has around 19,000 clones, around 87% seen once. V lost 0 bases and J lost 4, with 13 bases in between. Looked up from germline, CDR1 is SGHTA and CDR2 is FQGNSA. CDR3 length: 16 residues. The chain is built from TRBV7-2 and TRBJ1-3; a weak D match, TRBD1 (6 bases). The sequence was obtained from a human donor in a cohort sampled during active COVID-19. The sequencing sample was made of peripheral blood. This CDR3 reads CASSLAQPGHGNTIYF. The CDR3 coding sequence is TGTGCCAGCAGCTTAGCCCAACCGGGACACGGAAACACCATATATTTT.